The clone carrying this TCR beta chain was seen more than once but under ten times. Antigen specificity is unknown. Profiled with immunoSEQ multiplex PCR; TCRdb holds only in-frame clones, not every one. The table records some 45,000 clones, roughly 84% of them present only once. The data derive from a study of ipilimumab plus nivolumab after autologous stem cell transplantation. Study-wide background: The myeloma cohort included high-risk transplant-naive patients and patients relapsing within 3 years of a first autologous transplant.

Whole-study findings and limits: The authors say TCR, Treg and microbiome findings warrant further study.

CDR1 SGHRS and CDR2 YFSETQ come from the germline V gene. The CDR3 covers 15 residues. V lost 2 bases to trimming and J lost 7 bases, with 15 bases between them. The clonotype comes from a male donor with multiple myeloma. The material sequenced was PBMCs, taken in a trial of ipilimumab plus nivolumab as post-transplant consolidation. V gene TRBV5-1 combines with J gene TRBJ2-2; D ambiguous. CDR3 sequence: CASSFSPTSNGELFF. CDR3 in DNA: TGCGCCAGCAGCTTTTCCCCGACGAGTAACGGGGAGCTGTTTTTT.